The 4 T cell receptor beta chains presented below share a single source sample, sequenced in a study of blood T cell repertoires in COVID-19. Profiled with immunoSEQ multiplex PCR; TCRdb holds only in-frame clones, not every one. The sample carries approximately 100,000 clones, approximately 90% recorded once. The sequencing input was peripheral blood. The receptors come from a man aged 50 to 59 in a cohort sampled during active COVID-19.

The genes are TRBV7-9 and TRBJ1-3; 7 bases are shared with TRBD1. Germline lookup yields CDR1 SEHNR and CDR2 FQNEAQ (reference sequence). The CDR3 consists of 13 residues. V was pared by 6 bases and J by 2 bases, with 1 base of the junction left unmatched. CDR3 amino acids: CASRGTAGNTIYF. The CDR3 DNA reads TGTGCCAGCAGGGGGACAGCTGGAAACACCATATATTTT.

This clone was observed a single time. The chain employs TRBV4-2 and TRBJ2-3, with 8 bases matching TRBD2. Germline CDR1 LGHNA, CDR2 YNFKEQ. The CDR3 spans 17 residues. V lost 2 bases and J lost 8; bases outside the gene matches: 15. CDR3 nucleotide sequence: TGTGCCAGCAGCCAAACCCCCAGCGGGGGCAAAGTGGGTACGCAGTATTTT. This translates into CASSQTPSGGKVGTQYF.

This clone was detected only a few times. The chain recombines TRBV7-8 with TRBJ1-5; D perhaps matches TRBD1 (6 bases). Trimming stripped 4 bases from V and 9 bases from J, with 16 bases between. The CDR3 sequence is 14 residues long. Germline CDR1 reads SGHVS; CDR2 reads FQNEAQ. Here the CDR3 DNA reads TGTGCCAGCAGCTCGGGGACATCCGGAGCGCCCCAGCATTTT. Translation: CASSSGTSGAPQHF.

The chain uses TRBV18 and TRBJ2-5; D is perhaps TRBD1 (8 bases). This CDR3 has 16 amino acids. Deletions cut 6 bases from V and 0 bases from J, with 17 bases between. Germline CDR1 and CDR2: KGHSH and LQKENI. CDR3 nucleotide sequence: TGTGCCAGCTCTCAGGGGGCTAGCGGCTACCAAGAGACCCAGTACTTC. Translating it yields CASSQGASGYQETQYF.